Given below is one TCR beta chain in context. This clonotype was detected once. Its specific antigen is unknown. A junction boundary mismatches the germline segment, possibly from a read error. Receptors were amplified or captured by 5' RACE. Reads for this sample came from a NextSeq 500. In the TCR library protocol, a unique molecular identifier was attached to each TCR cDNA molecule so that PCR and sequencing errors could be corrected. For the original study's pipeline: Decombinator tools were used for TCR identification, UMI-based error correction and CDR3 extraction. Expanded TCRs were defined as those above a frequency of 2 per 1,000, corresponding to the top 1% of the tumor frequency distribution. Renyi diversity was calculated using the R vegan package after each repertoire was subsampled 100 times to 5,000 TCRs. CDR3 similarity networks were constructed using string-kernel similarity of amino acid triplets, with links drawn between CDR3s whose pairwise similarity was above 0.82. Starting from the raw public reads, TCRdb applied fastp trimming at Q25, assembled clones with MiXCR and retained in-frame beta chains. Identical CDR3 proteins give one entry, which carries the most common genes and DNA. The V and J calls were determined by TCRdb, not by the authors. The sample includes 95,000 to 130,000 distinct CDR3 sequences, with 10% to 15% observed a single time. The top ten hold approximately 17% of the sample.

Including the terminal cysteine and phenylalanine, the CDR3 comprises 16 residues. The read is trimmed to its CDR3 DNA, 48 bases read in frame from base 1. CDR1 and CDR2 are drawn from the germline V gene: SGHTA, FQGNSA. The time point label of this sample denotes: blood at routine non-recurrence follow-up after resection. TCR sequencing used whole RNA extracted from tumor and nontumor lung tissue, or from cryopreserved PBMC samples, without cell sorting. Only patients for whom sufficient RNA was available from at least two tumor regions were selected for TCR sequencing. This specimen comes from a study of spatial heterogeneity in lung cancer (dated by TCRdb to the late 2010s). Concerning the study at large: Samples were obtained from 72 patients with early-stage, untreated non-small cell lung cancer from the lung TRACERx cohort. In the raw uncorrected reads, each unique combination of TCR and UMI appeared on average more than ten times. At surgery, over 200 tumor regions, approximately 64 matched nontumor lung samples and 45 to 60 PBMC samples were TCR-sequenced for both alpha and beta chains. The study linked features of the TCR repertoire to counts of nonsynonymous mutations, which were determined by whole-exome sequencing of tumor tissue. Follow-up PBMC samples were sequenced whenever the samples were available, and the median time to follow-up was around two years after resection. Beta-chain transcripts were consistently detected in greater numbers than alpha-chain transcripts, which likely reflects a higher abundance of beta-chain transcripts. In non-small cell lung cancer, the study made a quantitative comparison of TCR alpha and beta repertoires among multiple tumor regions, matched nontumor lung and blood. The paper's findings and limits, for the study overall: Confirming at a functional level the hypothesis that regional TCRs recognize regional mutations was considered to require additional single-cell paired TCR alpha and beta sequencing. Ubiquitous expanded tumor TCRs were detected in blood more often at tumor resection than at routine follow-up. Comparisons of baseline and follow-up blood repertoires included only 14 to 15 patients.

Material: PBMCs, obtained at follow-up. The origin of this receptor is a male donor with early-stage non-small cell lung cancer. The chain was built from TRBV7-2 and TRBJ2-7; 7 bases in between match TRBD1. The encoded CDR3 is CASRLEGQIPSYEQYF. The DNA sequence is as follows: TGTGCCAGCAGATTAGAGGGACAGATCCCTTCCTACGAGCAGTACTTC.